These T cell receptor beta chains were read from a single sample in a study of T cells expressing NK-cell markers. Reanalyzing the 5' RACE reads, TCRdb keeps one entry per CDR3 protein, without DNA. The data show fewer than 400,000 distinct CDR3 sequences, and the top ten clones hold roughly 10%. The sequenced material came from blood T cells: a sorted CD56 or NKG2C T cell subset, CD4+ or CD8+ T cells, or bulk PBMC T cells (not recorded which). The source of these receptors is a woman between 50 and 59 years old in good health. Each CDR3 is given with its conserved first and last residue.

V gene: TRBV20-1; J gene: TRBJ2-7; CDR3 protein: CSARDLGLAGFYEQYF
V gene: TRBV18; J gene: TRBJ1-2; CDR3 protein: CASSRQGAPGNYGYTF
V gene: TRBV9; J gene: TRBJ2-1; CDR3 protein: CASSVQPVGAYNEQFF
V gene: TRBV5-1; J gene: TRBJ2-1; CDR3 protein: CASSLSRLAGSSSYNEQFF
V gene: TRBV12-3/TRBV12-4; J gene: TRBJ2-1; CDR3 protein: CASSLQGAGLTIEQFF
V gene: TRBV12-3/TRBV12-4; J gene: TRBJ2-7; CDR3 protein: CASSSGGTSGRRVEQYF
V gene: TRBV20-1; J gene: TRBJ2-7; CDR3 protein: CSARSTGTSVVKQYF
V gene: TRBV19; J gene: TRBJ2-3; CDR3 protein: CASSPTGVSDTQYF
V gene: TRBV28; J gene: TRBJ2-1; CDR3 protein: CASILTSGYNEQFF
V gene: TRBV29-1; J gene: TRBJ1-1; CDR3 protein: CSANPDRGATEAFF
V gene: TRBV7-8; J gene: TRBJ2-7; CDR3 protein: CASSLGLAGGPYEQYF
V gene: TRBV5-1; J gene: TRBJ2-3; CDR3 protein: CASGKLAATDTQYF
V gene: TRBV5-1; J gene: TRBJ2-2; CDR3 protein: CASSLLAGDRGTGELFF
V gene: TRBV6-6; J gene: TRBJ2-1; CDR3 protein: CASSYAGEHNEQFF
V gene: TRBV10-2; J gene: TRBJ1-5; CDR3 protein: CASRSGTDSNQPQHF
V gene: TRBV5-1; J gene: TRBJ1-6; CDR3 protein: CASSLPTGDDSPLHF
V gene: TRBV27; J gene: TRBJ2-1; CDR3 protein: CASAQPPYNEQFF
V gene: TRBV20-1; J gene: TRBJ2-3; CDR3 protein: CSARDPRDDWEAPDTQYF
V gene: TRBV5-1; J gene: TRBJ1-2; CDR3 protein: CASSSFREGYGYTF
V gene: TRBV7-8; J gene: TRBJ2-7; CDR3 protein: CASSLGVTAMYSYEQYF
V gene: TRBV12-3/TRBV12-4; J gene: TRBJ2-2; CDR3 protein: CASSSRPGTNTGELFF
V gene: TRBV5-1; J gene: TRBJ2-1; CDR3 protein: CASSFEREGGDEQFF
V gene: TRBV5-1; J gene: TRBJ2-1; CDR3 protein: CASSLNPDRAARRRGDNQFF
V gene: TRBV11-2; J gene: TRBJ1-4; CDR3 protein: CASNPSGVTNEKLFF
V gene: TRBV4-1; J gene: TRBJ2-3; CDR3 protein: CASSQTLGGGTDTQYF
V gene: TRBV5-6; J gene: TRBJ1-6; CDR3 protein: CASSSPTGGDSPLHF
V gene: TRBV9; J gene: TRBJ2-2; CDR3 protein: CASSVYSGELFF
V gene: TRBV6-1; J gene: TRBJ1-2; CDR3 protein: CASSEGGRGYTF
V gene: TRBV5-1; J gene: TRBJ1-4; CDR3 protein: CASSLDAGYEKLFF
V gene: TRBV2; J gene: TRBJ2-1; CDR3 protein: CASTGEKSYNEQFF
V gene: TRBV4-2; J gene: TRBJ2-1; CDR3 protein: CASRAAGGPSDEQFF
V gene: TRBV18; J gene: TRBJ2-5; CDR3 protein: CASSPLSGETQYF
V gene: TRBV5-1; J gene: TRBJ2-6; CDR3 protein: CASSPFGQGAGAGANVLTF
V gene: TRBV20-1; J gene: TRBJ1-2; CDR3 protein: CSPAGKGGDYGYTF
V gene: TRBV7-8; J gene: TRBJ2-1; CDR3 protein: CASSFGLAGGLGEQFF
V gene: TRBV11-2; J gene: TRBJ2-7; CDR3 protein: CASSQPLGQGSEQYF
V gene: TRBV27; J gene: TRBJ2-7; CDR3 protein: CASSPTLWDSSYEQYF
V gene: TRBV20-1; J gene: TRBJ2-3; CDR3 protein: CSAMWGGRDTDTQYF
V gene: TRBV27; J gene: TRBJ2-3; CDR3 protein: CASSLPGTGGYTQYF
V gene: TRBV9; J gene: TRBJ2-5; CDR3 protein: CASSVATSGIGETQYF